This TCR beta chain emerged from a study of CD8+ T cells in alopecia areata. Treatment denoted: oral pan-JAK inhibitor, 5-10 mg twice daily. Sorting of PBMCs yielded the CD4+ and CD8+ T cells. RNA, once extracted, was reverse transcribed into cDNA for use as the sequencing template. Measured with immunoSEQ multiplex PCR; TCRdb has only the in-frame clones, and not every one. The repertoire consists of 150,000 to 200,000 clones, with about 48% occurring once and the leading ten covering 10% to 13%. Note on this clone: The antigen remains unidentified.

Trimming stripped 8 bases from V and 8 bases from J, with 15 bases between. Looked up from germline, CDR1 is MNHEY and CDR2 is SVGAGI. The CDR3 has 12 residues. Broader study findings: In lesional scalp, particularly from alopecia totalis/universalis, clonality was higher than in normal scalp.

The input for sequencing was CD8+ T cells sorted from blood, taken at week 24, from a patient treated with tofacitinib. The receptor was isolated from a human donor with alopecia areata. This rearrangement joins TRBV6-5 to TRBJ1-2, with a weak D call TRBD1 (5 bases). This CDR3 reads CASRDGGKGYTF. The CDR3 DNA is TGTGCCAGCCGGGATGGGGGGAAAGGCTACACCTTC.